The source of this TCR beta chain is a study of blood T cells in healthy people across ages. This CDR3 region has 13 residues. Trimming pared 6 bases from V and 0 bases from J, leaving 6 bases between. In germline, CDR1 is LNHDA, CDR2 SQIVND (reference sequence). Using a J-beta primer mix together with a sample-barcoded 5' primer, a second PCR was run for roughly 7 to 11 cycles. Every single cDNA molecule received a tag from a template-switch adaptor with 12 random nucleotides. One entry per CDR3 protein, called by TCRdb with MiXCR from the 5' RACE reads. The data show approximately 800,000 distinct CDR3 sequences, around 25% seen once. These records were also assigned to another study, of T cells of mothers and their children. That study adds: Similar effects of thymic selection on TCR recombination output were recorded in related and unrelated pairs.

This receptor was taken from a boy aged 5-17 years in good health. The chain is built from TRBV19 and TRBJ1-3, with unresolved D. The sample consisted of blood. CDR3 loop: CASRSNSGNTIYF. CDR3 coding DNA: TGTGCCAGTAGATCTAACTCTGGAAACACCATATATTTT.